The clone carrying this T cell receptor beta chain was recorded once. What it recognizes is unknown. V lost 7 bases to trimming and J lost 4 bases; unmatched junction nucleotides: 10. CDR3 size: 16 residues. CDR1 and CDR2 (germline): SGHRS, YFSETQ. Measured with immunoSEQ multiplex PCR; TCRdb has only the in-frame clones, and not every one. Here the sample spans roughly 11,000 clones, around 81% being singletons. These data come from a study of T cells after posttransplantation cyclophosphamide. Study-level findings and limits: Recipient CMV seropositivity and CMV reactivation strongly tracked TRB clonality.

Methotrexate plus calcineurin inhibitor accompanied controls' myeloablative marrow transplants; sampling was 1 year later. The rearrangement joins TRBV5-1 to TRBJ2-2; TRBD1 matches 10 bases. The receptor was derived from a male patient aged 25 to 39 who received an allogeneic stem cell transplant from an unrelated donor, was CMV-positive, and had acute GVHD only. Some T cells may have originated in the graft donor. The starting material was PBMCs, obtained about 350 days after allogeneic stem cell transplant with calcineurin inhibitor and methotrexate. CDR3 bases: TGCGCCAGCGTCACTCCCGGGACAGGGGCCACCGGGGAGCTGTTTTTT. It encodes CASVTPGTGATGELFF.